The 22 T cell receptor beta chains given below trace back to one sample, sequenced in a study of blood T cell repertoires in COVID-19. Here immunoSEQ multiplex PCR was the method, and the copy in TCRdb shows in-frame clones only, minus some. The sample includes 120,000 to 150,000 clones, approximately 89% seen only once; the top ten take around 1.5%. Material for sequencing was peripheral blood. The receptors shown here come from a human donor in a cohort sampled during active COVID-19.

CDR3: CASSSTPDYGAFF. CDR3 bases: TGTGCCAGCAGCTCAACCCCCGACTACGGAGCTTTCTTT. V usage is TRBV11-2 and J usage is TRBJ1-1; no reliable D call. With 4 bases removed from V and 10 bases from J, the gap between germline ends came to 16 bases. CDR3 size: 13 residues. The germline gives CDR1 SGHAT, CDR2 FQNNGV.

This chain uses TRBV6-5 with TRBJ2-7, with a tentative D call TRBD2 (5 bases). Germline V gene lookup returns CDR1 MNHEY and CDR2 SVGAGI. V was shortened by 8 bases and J by 2 bases, with 13 bases between the two germline ends. This CDR3 spans 13 amino acids. In nucleotides, the CDR3 is TGTGCCAGCCAAGTCTCTAGCCCCTACGAGCAGTACTTC. It encodes CASQVSSPYEQYF.

This chain uses TRBV7-8 with TRBJ2-1, with TRBD2 matching over 13 bases. The germline V gene encodes CDR1 SGHVS and CDR2 FQNEAQ. The CDR3 has 15 amino acids. The ends lost 5 bases at V and 7 bases at J; junction bases unmatched: 5. The CDR3 protein is CASSTRLAGGNEQFF. CDR3 bases: TGTGCCAGCAGCACTCGACTAGCGGGGGGAAATGAGCAGTTCTTC.

As regards this clone: Other DNA sequences from this sample encode an identical CDR3 as well. CDR3 DNA: TGTGCCAGCAGCCAAGGACAGAATAATTCACCCCTCCACTTT. Protein sequence: CASSQGQNNSPLHF. This chain joins TRBV3-1 (or the pseudogene TRBV3-2) and TRBJ1-6; tentatively, D is TRBD1 (5 bases). The V gene's germline CDR1 is LGHDT and CDR2 YNNKEL (reference sequence). V lost 1 base, J lost 5 bases, and 6 bases lay in between. The CDR3 is made up of 14 amino acids.

The chain joins TRBV24-1 to TRBJ2-1; 8 bases align to TRBD2. Looked up from germline, CDR1 is KGHDR and CDR2 is SFDVKD. Germline trimming cut 5 bases from V and 8 bases from J; bases unmatched to any gene: 7. The CDR3 runs 14 residues. The CDR3 protein is CATSVAGGGDEQFF. The DNA for the CDR3 is TGTGCCACCAGTGTGGCGGGGGGTGGTGATGAGCAGTTCTTC.

The genes are TRBV1 and TRBJ1-5. TRBV1 is a pseudogene locus. This CDR3 contains 12 residues. The CDR3 sequence is CTSSAPRRAQHF. CDR3 coding DNA: TGCACCAGCAGCGCTCCCCGGAGGGCCCAGCATTTT.

The chain is built from TRBV18 and TRBJ1-4, with TRBD1 matching 9 bases. Unmatched junction bases numbered 10, after V lost 5 bases and J lost 6 bases. The CDR3 consists of 16 residues. Germline values: CDR1 KGHSH, CDR2 LQKENI. The CDR3 spells CASSSPAGTGYEKLFF. The CDR3 region has the DNA TGTGCCAGCTCATCCCCGGCCGGGACAGGGTATGAAAAACTGTTTTTT.

The chain has TRBV7-2 and TRBJ2-7; 9 bases match TRBD1. Trimming removed 3 bases from V and 2 bases from J; junction bases left unmatched: 5. The germline V gene has CDR1 SGHTA and CDR2 FQGNSA. The CDR3 is 15 amino acids. Written as DNA, the CDR3 is TGTGCCAGCAGCTTTACAGGGGGCAACGCCTACGAGCAGTACTTC. This encodes CASSFTGGNAYEQYF.

This chain connects TRBV7-2 to TRBJ1-1; D call uncertain. With 4 bases removed from V and 2 bases from J, the gap between germline ends came to 8 bases. Germline V gene lookup returns CDR1 SGHTA and CDR2 FQGNSA. The CDR3 extends over 13 amino acids. Here the CDR3 DNA reads TGTGCCAGCAGCTCACAACCCAACACTGAAGCTTTCTTT. This sequence encodes CASSSQPNTEAFF.

This clone was recorded once. This sequence joins TRBV19 and TRBJ1-2; perhaps TRBD1 as D (6 bases). The germline CDR1 and CDR2 sequences are LNHDA and SQIVND (reference sequence). V dropped 5 bases and J dropped 13 bases, with 23 bases sitting between them. The CDR3 is made up of 14 amino acids. CDR3 loop: CASSPERGRVGGTF. The CDR3 DNA reads TGTGCCAGTAGTCCCGAAAGGGGGAGGGTTGGAGGCACCTTC.

V gene TRBV5-1 combines with J gene TRBJ2-5, with unresolved D. V lost 0 bases and J 2 bases, leaving 8 bases between the germline ends. Germline V gives CDR1 SGHRS, CDR2 YFSETQ. The CDR3 sequence is 14 residues long. CDR3 DNA sequence: TGCGCCAGCAGCTTGGTAACACAGCAAGAGACCCAGTACTTC. It translates to CASSLVTQQETQYF. The full variable domain, with the rest looked up from reference TRBV5-1 and TRBJ2-5, is KAGVTQTPRYLIKTRGQQVTLSCSPISGHRSVSWYQQTPGQGLQFLFEYFSETQRNKGNFPGRFSGRQFSNSRSEMNVSTLELGDSALYLCASSLVTQQETQYFGPGTRLLVL.

The chain's CDR3 is CASSPPLPDRTSNTEAFF. For the CDR3, the DNA is TGTGCCAGCTCACCACCATTGCCGGACAGGACTTCGAACACTGAAGCTTTCTTT. The chain employs TRBV18 and TRBJ1-1, with TRBD1 identical over 7 bases. Germline V gene sequence: CDR1 KGHSH, CDR2 LQKENI. The J segment lost 1 base and the V segment lost 0 bases, leaving 11 bases of the junction unmatched. The CDR3 loop spans 18 amino acids.

The J gene is TRBJ2-4, the V gene TRBV2, with TRBD2 identical over 14 bases. The V gene end was trimmed by 10 bases and the J gene end by 1 base; junction bases not matched to a gene: 9. Germline lookup yields CDR1 SNHLY and CDR2 FYNNEI. The CDR3 is made up of 17 amino acids. CDR3 DNA: TGTGCCACCTTGACTAGCGGGGGGGCTACGGCCAAAAACATTCAGTACTTC. Translated, it gives CATLTSGGATAKNIQYF.

This clone has just one count. The chain has TRBV13 and TRBJ2-3, with no clear D. Trimming cost V 5 bases and J 1 base, with 10 bases left between them. The CDR3 totals 14 residues. In germline, CDR1 is PRHDT, CDR2 FYEKMQ (reference sequence). The DNA of the CDR3 is TGTGCCAGCAGCCCTGAGTTGGGCACAGATACGCAGTATTTT. It yields the protein CASSPELGTDTQYF.

V is TRBV9 and J is TRBJ1-4; D gene unclear. Trimming removed 3 bases at V and 2 bases at J, with 11 bases between. Germline V gene sequence: CDR1 SGDLS, CDR2 YYNGEE. This CDR3 comprises 15 residues. CDR3 DNA sequence: TGTGCCAGCAGCGCTCGGGAGGGTACTAATGAAAAACTGTTTTTT. This codes for CASSAREGTNEKLFF.

The genes are TRBV7-8 and TRBJ1-2; 10 bases line up with TRBD1. Trimming removed 3 bases from V and 7 bases from J; junction bases left unmatched: 11. The CDR3 spans 16 residues. The germline V gene has CDR1 SGHVS and CDR2 FQNEAQ. Here the CDR3 reads CASSFDLVGQGIGYTF. The CDR3 DNA reads as TGTGCCAGCAGCTTTGATCTAGTGGGACAGGGGATTGGCTACACCTTC.

This clone was seen just once. The CDR3, as DNA: TGTGCCAGTAGTACGGAGTTATCGGGTTCACCCCTCCACTTT. Translation: CASSTELSGSPLHF. The chain recombines TRBV19 with TRBJ1-6, with D uncertain. The germline CDR1 and CDR2 sequences are LNHDA and SQIVND (reference sequence). Between the trimmed V and J ends, which lost 4 bases and 9 bases, there was a span of 13 bases. This CDR3 is 14 amino acids long.

The chain couples TRBV6-1 to TRBJ1-6; tentative D call: TRBD1 (6 bases). CDR1 and CDR2 (germline): MNHNS, SASEGT. V gave up 6 bases and J gave up 1 base, with 13 bases separating them. The CDR3 contains 16 residues. The CDR3 sequence: CASREQGRSYNSPLHF. Written as DNA, the CDR3 is TGTGCCAGCAGGGAACAGGGTAGGTCCTATAATTCACCCCTCCACTTT.

The V call is TRBV2, the J call TRBJ2-3; 8 positions agree with TRBD2. V dropped 6 bases and J dropped 4; count of bases not matched to a gene: 15. Germline-derived CDR1 and CDR2 are SNHLY and FYNNEI. The CDR3 consists of 17 residues. The chain's CDR3 is CASSFPRGGGFPDTQYF. The CDR3 DNA is TGTGCCAGCAGCTTCCCCCGCGGCGGGGGGTTCCCAGATACGCAGTATTTT.

This clone was recorded only once. This chain joins TRBV29-1 and TRBJ2-2, with 8 bases identical to TRBD1. V dropped 6 bases and J dropped 6; count of bases not matched to a gene: 6. Germline V gives CDR1 SQVTM, CDR2 ANQGSEA. The CDR3 runs to 13 residues. CDR3 in amino acids: CSVRTGRAGELFF. CDR3 sequence (DNA): TGCAGCGTAAGGACAGGGCGCGCCGGGGAGCTGTTTTTT.

The rearrangement joins TRBV4-1 to TRBJ2-7, with D perhaps matching TRBD1 (6 bases). Germline CDR1 is MGHRA and CDR2 is YSYEKL. This CDR3 is 14 amino acids long. Trimming left V 5 bases short and J 3 bases short, with 14 bases between. Here the CDR3 reads CASSNRDTNYEQYF. In DNA form, the CDR3 reads TGCGCCAGCAGCAACCGGGACACTAACTACGAGCAGTACTTC.

The rearrangement links TRBV3-1 (or the pseudogene TRBV3-2) to TRBJ1-1; D ambiguous. The CDR3 is 13 amino acids. Trimming pared 6 bases from V and 11 bases from J, leaving 19 bases between. CDR1 is LGHDT and CDR2 is YNNKEL in the germline V gene (reference sequence). This CDR3 reads CASSPGDARGAFF. CDR3 in DNA: TGTGCCAGCAGTCCAGGTGATGCCCGAGGGGCTTTCTTT.